The 27 T cell receptor beta chains below were found in one sample sequenced in a study of blood T cell repertoires in COVID-19. Clones were read by immunoSEQ multiplex PCR, and TCRdb kept only the in-frame ones, dropping some. The sample shows 180,000 or so clones, more than 80% of them seen only once. The material sequenced was peripheral blood. Receptors were obtained from a woman aged 60-75 years with acute or convalescent COVID-19.

The rearrangement uses TRBV19 and TRBJ1-2, with TRBD1 matching over 11 bases. J was trimmed by 4 bases and V by 7 bases; bases with no gene match: 5. The germline gives CDR1 LNHDA, CDR2 SQIVND (reference sequence). The CDR3 loop spans 14 amino acids. For the CDR3, the DNA is TGTGCCAGTATTGGGACAGGGGGAAGCTATGGCTACACCTTC. Its translation: CASIGTGGSYGYTF.

The rearrangement links TRBV6-5 to TRBJ2-1, with TRBD2 identical over 12 bases. V lost 6 bases, J lost 7 bases, and 7 bases stayed unmatched. The CDR3 has 15 residues. CDR1 MNHEY and CDR2 SVGAGI come from the germline V gene. The CDR3 DNA sequence: TGTGCCAGCAGCCTCCTGGGGACTAGCGGGAATGAGCAGTTCTTC. It yields the protein CASSLLGTSGNEQFF.

This chain links TRBV15 with TRBJ1-1; D perhaps matches TRBD1 (6 bases). The CDR3 sequence is 13 residues long. Germline V CDR1 and CDR2: LNHNV, YYDKDF (reference sequence). Deletions cut 2 bases from V and 11 bases from J, with 15 bases between. CDR3 protein: CATSRLVDREAFF. DNA for the CDR3: TGTGCCACCAGCAGACTAGTGGACAGAGAGGCTTTCTTT.

This clone was observed once. The V call is TRBV5-6, the J call TRBJ1-6; TRBD1 matches 9 bases. Germline trimming cut 5 bases from V and 10 bases from J; bases unmatched to any gene: 7. The CDR3 loop spans 14 amino acids. Germline CDR1 SGHDT, CDR2 YYEEEE. CDR3 in DNA: TGTGCCAGCAGTCTTGGGACAGGGACCTCACCCCTCCACTTT. Amino acids: CASSLGTGTSPLHF.

The CDR3 protein is CSGANTEAFF. The CDR3 region has the DNA TGCAGCGGGGCGAACACTGAAGCTTTCTTT. V gene TRBV29-1 combines with J gene TRBJ1-1; D gene uncertain. This CDR3 has 10 amino acids. V lost 7 bases and J 1 base, leaving 4 bases between the germline ends. CDR1 is SQVTM and CDR2 is ANQGSEA in the germline V gene.

V is TRBV7-2 and J is TRBJ2-1; 7 bases map to TRBD2. CDR1 and CDR2 (germline): SGHTA, FQGNSA. This CDR3 has 16 amino acids. The trim removed 1 base at V and 8 bases at J, leaving 11 bases unmatched. Here the CDR3 DNA reads TGTGCCAGCAGCTTAGTTGGCGGGAGTAGGGTGGATGAGCAGTTCTTC. Residues: CASSLVGGSRVDEQFF.

This clone has just a few counts. The rearrangement uses TRBV19 and TRBJ2-2, with TRBD2 identical over 10 bases. This CDR3 is 17 amino acids long. V trimming: 5 bases; J trimming: 4 bases; junction bases outside the gene matches: 10. Germline values: CDR1 LNHDA, CDR2 SQIVND (reference sequence). The CDR3 spells CASSSFSSGSITGELFF. In DNA form, the CDR3 reads TGTGCCAGTAGTTCCTTCTCTAGCGGGAGCATCACCGGGGAGCTGTTTTTT.

The chain carries TRBV2 and TRBJ1-1; 7 nucleotides agree with TRBD1. J gave up 11 bases and V 5 bases, and 11 bases lay outside the gene matches. The CDR3 has 13 residues. Germline V CDR1 and CDR2: SNHLY, FYNNEI. Here the CDR3 reads CASSSGTAVMAFF. CDR3 coding DNA: TGTGCCAGCAGTTCTGGGACAGCGGTTATGGCTTTCTTT.

The rearrangement joins TRBV7-9 to TRBJ2-1; 11 bases agree with TRBD2. V lost 5 bases to trimming and J lost 5 bases; unmatched junction nucleotides: 2. Germline loops: CDR1 SEHNR, CDR2 FQNEAQ (reference sequence). There are 14 residues in the CDR3. The CDR3 DNA follows: TGTGCCAGCAGCAGGGGACTAGCGGACAATGAGCAGTTCTTC. Its protein is CASSRGLADNEQFF.

The chain carries TRBV4-2 and TRBJ1-2; D is perhaps TRBD1 (6 bases). V shed 0 bases and J shed 5 bases, with 13 bases lying between them. From germline, CDR1 is LGHNA and CDR2 YNFKEQ. CDR3 length: 15 amino acids. This CDR3 is CASSQDLQGSYGYTF. The CDR3 DNA is TGTGCCAGCAGCCAAGATCTCCAGGGGTCATATGGCTACACCTTC.

The chain joins TRBV7-2 to TRBJ2-3; D gene ambiguous. V gave up 8 bases and J gave up 1 base, with 7 bases separating them. CDR3 length equals 12 residues. The V gene's germline CDR1 is SGHTA and CDR2 FQGNSA. CDR3 DNA: TGTGCCAGCTGCGAGGGCACAGATACGCAGTATTTT. Translated, it gives CASCEGTDTQYF.

The chain carries TRBV11-2 and TRBJ2-2, with TRBD2 matching over 7 bases. CDR1 SGHAT and CDR2 FQNNGV come from the germline V gene. The CDR3 totals 15 residues. With 1 base clipped from V and 5 bases from J, the junction kept 4 bases outside the gene matches. CDR3 DNA: TGTGCCAGCAGCTTAGCGGGAGGTTATACCGGGGAGCTGTTTTTT. Its translation is CASSLAGGYTGELFF.

This chain connects TRBV28 to TRBJ2-1; 9 bases line up with TRBD2. Trimming cost V 2 bases and J 2 bases; bases outside gene matches: 7. The V gene's germline CDR1 is MDHEN and CDR2 SYDVKM. This CDR3 comprises 17 residues. The CDR3 here is CASSLPTSGNPYNEQFF. CDR3 coding DNA: TGTGCCAGCAGTTTACCGACTAGCGGAAACCCCTACAATGAGCAGTTCTTC.

The V call is TRBV10-3, the J call TRBJ1-3; 8 bases are shared with TRBD1. Germline V gene lookup returns CDR1 ENHRY and CDR2 SYGVKD. This CDR3 is 13 amino acids long. The ends lost 10 bases at V and 2 bases at J; junction bases unmatched: 4. CDR3 sequence reads: CATHRGAGNTIYF. Written as DNA, the CDR3 is TGTGCCACTCACAGGGGGGCTGGAAACACCATATATTTT.

In this sample, this clone turned up a few times. The chain combines TRBV28 with TRBJ1-1, with TRBD1 identical over 7 bases. Germline trimming cut 10 bases from V and 10 bases from J; bases unmatched to any gene: 18. CDR3 length: 14 residues. CDR1 and CDR2 from the germline V gene are MDHEN and SYDVKM. As DNA, the CDR3 is TGTGCCATCGCGGGACAGAGTATGCGAGCGGTAGCTTTCTTT. This gives the protein CAIAGQSMRAVAFF.

The genes are TRBV7-3 and TRBJ2-3; D is possibly TRBD1 (5 bases). Germline CDR1 reads SGHTA; CDR2 reads FQGTGA. The CDR3 has 15 residues. The ends were cut back, 4 bases at V and 5 bases at J, with 16 bases in the middle. The CDR3 bases are TGTGCCAGCAGCTCAGTGGCAGGGTTGGTAGATACGCAGTATTTT. Its translation is CASSSVAGLVDTQYF. The full variable domain, rest sourced from reference TRBV7-3 and TRBJ2-3, is GAGVSQTPSNKVTEKGKYVELRCDPISGHTALYWYRQSLGQGPEFLIYFQGTGAADDSGLPNDRFFAVRPEGSVSTLKIQRTERGDSAVYLCASSSVAGLVDTQYFGPGTRLTVL.

The chain uses TRBV18 and TRBJ1-5; D possibly corresponds to TRBD1 (5 bases). Trimming pared 3 bases from V and 3 bases from J, leaving 9 bases between. In germline, CDR1 is KGHSH, CDR2 LQKENI. The CDR3 extends over 14 amino acids. The CDR3 protein is CASSPGQSNQPQHF. The CDR3 DNA is TGTGCCAGCTCACCGGGGCAGTCCAATCAGCCCCAGCATTTT.

The chain employs TRBV11-2 and TRBJ1-2; 7 positions agree with TRBD1. There are 15 residues in the CDR3. Germline CDR1 is SGHAT and CDR2 is FQNNGV. With V trimmed by 0 bases and J by 5 bases, 6 bases remained unmatched. The CDR3 bases are TGTGCCAGCAGCTTAGATCTAGGGGGCAAGTATGGCTACACCTTC. Its translation is CASSLDLGGKYGYTF.

The genes are TRBV11-3 and TRBJ2-2; 10 positions match TRBD2. CDR3 length: 15 residues. The junction had 2 bases not matched to a gene; V was cut back by 0 bases and J by 7 bases. Germline V gene data show CDR1 as SGHNT and CDR2 as YENEEA. The CDR3 loop reads CASSLDGTSVGELFF. CDR3 bases: TGTGCCAGCAGCTTAGATGGGACTAGCGTCGGGGAGCTGTTTTTT.

This chain uses TRBV19 with TRBJ1-2; 9 bases map to TRBD1. CDR3 length equals 14 residues. Germline CDR1 and CDR2: LNHDA and SQIVND (reference sequence). With 6 bases clipped from V and 4 bases from J, the junction kept 6 bases outside the gene matches. The CDR3 spells CASSHDRGTYGYTF. CDR3 DNA: TGTGCCAGTAGCCACGACAGGGGGACCTATGGCTACACCTTC.

This clone was counted a few times. The same CDR3 can be traced to other DNA sequences in this sample. The chain carries TRBV3-1 (or the pseudogene TRBV3-2) and TRBJ2-7; D is ambiguous. Per germline, CDR1 LGHDT and CDR2 YNNKEL (reference sequence). Trimming stripped 1 base from V and 6 bases from J, with 7 bases between. The CDR3 consists of 12 residues. The CDR3 nucleotides read TGTGCCAGCAGCCAAGTGGCCTCCGAGCAGTACTTC. The encoded protein is CASSQVASEQYF.

The V gene is TRBV2, the J gene TRBJ1-2, with D possibly being TRBD1 (6 bases). The CDR3 loop spans 13 amino acids. V lost 2 bases, J lost 8 bases, and 12 bases lay in between. CDR1 is SNHLY, CDR2 FYNNEI, per germline. The CDR3 sequence is CASSELGAWGYTF. The CDR3 region has the DNA TGTGCCAGCAGTGAATTGGGGGCCTGGGGCTACACCTTC.

V is TRBV5-4 and J is TRBJ1-2, with a weak D call TRBD1 (6 bases). CDR1 SGHNT and CDR2 YYREEE come from the germline V gene (reference sequence). Trimming cost V 4 bases and J 2 bases, with 15 bases left between them. The CDR3 has 15 amino acids. For the CDR3, the DNA is TGTGCCAGCAGCCCTGCGGGGGGCGACAACTATGGCTACACCTTC. It yields the protein CASSPAGGDNYGYTF.

V usage is TRBV7-2 and J usage is TRBJ1-2; 9 bases map to TRBD1. Germline lookup yields CDR1 SGHTA and CDR2 FQGNSA. The V gene end was trimmed by 4 bases and the J gene end by 5 bases; junction bases not matched to a gene: 8. The CDR3 has 15 amino acids. Here the CDR3 DNA reads TGTGCCAGCAGCTCAACCGGGACAGGGAGATATGGCTACACCTTC. Encoded protein: CASSSTGTGRYGYTF.

The CDR3 protein is CASSPPGQGEKLFF. Here the CDR3 DNA reads TGTGCCAGCAGCCCCCCCGGACAGGGAGAAAAACTGTTTTTT. The chain uses TRBV5-5 and TRBJ1-4; 8 bases fit TRBD1. Trimming took 4 bases from V and 8 from J; bases not matched to a gene: 7. Germline V lookup: CDR1 SGHKS, CDR2 YYEKEE (reference sequence). This CDR3 is built from 14 residues. Filled out from reference TRBV5-5 and TRBJ1-4, the complete variable domain reads DAGVTQSPTHLIKTRGQQVTLRCSPISGHKSVSWYQQVLGQGPQFIFQYYEKEERGRGNFPDRFSARQFPNYSSELNVNALLLGDSALYLCASSPPGQGEKLFFGSGTQLSVL.

This clone was recorded a few times. The V and J genes are TRBV11-3 and TRBJ1-2; 9 bases agree with TRBD1. V trimming: 7 bases; J trimming: 3 bases; junction bases outside the gene matches: 6. Germline loops: CDR1 SGHNT, CDR2 YENEEA. This CDR3 has 14 amino acids. Here the CDR3 reads CASTPQGADYGYTF. In DNA form, the CDR3 reads TGTGCCAGCACCCCACAGGGGGCCGACTATGGCTACACCTTC. The entire variable domain, with the rest obtained from reference TRBV11-3 and TRBJ1-2, is as follows: EAGVVQSPRYKIIEKKQPVAFWCNPISGHNTLYWYLQNLGQGPELLIRYENEEAVDDSQLPKDRFSAERLKGVDSTLKIQPAELGDSAVYLCASTPQGADYGYTFGSGTRLTVV.

This clone was seen a few times. V gene TRBV4-1 combines with J gene TRBJ1-6; no definite D call. V shed 6 bases and J shed 0 bases, with 6 bases lying between them. Germline values: CDR1 MGHRA, CDR2 YSYEKL. CDR3 size: 14 residues. CDR3 in DNA: TGCGCCAGCAGTTCAGGCTCCTATAATTCACCCCTCCACTTT. This codes for CASSSGSYNSPLHF.